This T cell receptor beta chain was obtained from a study of blood T cell repertoires in COVID-19. The CDR3 runs to 17 residues. V was pared by 3 bases and J by 4 bases, with 23 bases between. Germline V gene data show CDR1 as SGDLS and CDR2 as YYNGEE. Original processing notes: For nucleated cells, counts were estimated from reference gene primer amplification. Sequenced by immunoSEQ multiplex PCR; TCRdb stores in-frame clones only, minus some. Clone size and V and J calls were adopted from that table, with D and trimming inferred from the DNA. The sample shows 110,000 to 150,000 clones, about four fifths of them seen only once. As regards this clone: This same CDR3 is encoded by further DNA sequences in the sample.

The chain is built from TRBV9 and TRBJ2-7, with D possibly being TRBD1 (6 bases). Sequenced: peripheral blood. The TCR originated in a man between 65 and 85 years old who had recovered from COVID-19. CDR3 DNA: TGTGCCAGCAGCGCCCCTACAGGGTTCCAAGGGGAATACGAGCAGTACTTC. This gives the protein CASSAPTGFQGEYEQYF.